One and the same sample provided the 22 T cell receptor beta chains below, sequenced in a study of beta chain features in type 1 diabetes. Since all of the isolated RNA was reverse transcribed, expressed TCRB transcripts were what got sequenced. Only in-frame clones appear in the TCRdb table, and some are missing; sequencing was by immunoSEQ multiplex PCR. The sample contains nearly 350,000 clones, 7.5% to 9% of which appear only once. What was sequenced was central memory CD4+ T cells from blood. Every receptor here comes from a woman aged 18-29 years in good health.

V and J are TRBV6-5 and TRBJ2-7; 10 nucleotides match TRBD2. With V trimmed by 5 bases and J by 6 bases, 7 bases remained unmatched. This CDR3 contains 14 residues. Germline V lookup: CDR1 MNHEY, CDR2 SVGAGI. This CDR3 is CASSSLAGAGEQYF. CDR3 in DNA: TGTGCCAGCAGTAGTCTAGCGGGAGCGGGCGAGCAGTACTTC.

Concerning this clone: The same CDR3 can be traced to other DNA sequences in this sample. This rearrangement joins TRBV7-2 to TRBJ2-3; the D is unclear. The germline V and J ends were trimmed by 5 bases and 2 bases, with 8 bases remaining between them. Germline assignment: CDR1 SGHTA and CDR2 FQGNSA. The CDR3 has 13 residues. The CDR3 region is CASSPSYTDTQYF. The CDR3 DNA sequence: TGTGCCAGCAGCCCATCGTACACAGATACGCAGTATTTT.

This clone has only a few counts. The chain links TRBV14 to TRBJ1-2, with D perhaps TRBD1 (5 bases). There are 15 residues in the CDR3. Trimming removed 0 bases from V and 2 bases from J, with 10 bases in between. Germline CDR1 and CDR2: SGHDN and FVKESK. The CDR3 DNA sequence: TGTGCCAGCAGCCAAGATCTTGCAGGGAACTATGGCTACACCTTC. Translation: CASSQDLAGNYGYTF.

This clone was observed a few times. The CDR3 DNA follows: TGTGCCACCAGCAGAGCCAGGGTCCAAGAGACCCAGTACTTC. Protein product: CATSRARVQETQYF. The chain carries TRBV15 and TRBJ2-5; possibly TRBD1 for D (5 bases). Looked up from germline, CDR1 is LNHNV and CDR2 is YYDKDF (reference sequence). The CDR3 totals 14 residues. V lost 1 base and J 1 base, leaving 7 bases between the germline ends.

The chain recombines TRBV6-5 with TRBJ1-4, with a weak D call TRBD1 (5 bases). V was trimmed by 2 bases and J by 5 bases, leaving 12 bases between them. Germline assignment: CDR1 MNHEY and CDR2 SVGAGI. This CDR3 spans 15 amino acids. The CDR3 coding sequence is TGTGCCAGCAGTTACCCCAGGGCGGCGAATGAAAAACTGTTTTTT. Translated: CASSYPRAANEKLFF.

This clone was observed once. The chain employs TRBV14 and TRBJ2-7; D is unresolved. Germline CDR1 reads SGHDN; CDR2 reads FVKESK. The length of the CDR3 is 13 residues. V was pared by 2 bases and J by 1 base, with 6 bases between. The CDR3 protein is CASSQYISYEQYF. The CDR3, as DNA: TGTGCCAGCAGCCAATACATATCCTACGAGCAGTACTTC.

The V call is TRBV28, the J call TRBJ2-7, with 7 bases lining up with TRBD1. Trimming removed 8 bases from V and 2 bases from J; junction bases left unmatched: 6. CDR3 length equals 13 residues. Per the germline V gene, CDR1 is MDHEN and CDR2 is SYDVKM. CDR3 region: CASGGQDTYEQYF. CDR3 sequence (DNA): TGTGCCAGCGGAGGACAGGATACCTACGAGCAGTACTTC.

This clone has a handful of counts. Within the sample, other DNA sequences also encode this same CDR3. For the CDR3, the DNA is TGTGCCAGCAGCCCCGGTCGTACCGGGGAGCTGTTTTTT. Protein: CASSPGRTGELFF. The J gene is TRBJ2-2, the V gene TRBV7-3; D not resolved. V shed 5 bases and J shed 5 bases, with 9 bases lying between them. Germline CDR1 reads SGHTA; CDR2 reads FQGTGA. This CDR3 is built from 13 residues.

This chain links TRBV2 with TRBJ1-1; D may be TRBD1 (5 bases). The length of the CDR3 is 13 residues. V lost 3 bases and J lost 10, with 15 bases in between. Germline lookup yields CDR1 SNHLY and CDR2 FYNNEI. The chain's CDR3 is CASSEAQGARAFF. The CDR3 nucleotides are TGTGCCAGCAGTGAGGCTCAAGGGGCGCGAGCTTTCTTT.

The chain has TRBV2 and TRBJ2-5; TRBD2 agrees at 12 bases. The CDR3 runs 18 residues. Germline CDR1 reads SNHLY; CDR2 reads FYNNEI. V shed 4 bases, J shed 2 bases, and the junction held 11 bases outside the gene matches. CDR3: CASSGDPLAGGPQETQYF. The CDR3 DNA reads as TGTGCCAGCAGTGGGGACCCTCTAGCGGGAGGGCCTCAAGAGACCCAGTACTTC.

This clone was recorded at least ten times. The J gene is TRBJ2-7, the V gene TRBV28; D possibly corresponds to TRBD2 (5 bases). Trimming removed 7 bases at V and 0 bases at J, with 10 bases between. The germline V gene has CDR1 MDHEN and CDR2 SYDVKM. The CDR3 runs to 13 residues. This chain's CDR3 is CASTEVNSYEQYF. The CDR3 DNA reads TGTGCCAGCACGGAGGTGAACTCCTACGAGCAGTACTTC. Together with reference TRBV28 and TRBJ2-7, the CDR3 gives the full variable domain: DVKVTQSSRYLVKRTGEKVFLECVQDMDHENMFWYRQDPGLGLRLIYFSYDVKMKEKGDIPEGYSVSREKKERFSLILESASTNQTSMYLCASTEVNSYEQYFGPGTRLTVT.

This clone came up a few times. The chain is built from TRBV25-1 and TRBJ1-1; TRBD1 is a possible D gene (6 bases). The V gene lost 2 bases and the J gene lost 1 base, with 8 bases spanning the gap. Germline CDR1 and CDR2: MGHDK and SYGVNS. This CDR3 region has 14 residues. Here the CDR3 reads CASSEVTGNTEAFF. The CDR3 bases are TGTGCCAGCAGTGAAGTGACAGGGAACACTGAAGCTTTCTTT.

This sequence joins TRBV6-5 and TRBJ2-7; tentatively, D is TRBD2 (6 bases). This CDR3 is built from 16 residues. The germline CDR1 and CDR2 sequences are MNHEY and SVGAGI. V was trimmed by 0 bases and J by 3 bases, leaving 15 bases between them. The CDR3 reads CASSYSSTGLRYEQYF. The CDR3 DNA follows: TGTGCCAGCAGTTACTCGAGTACGGGACTTCGCTACGAGCAGTACTTC.

CDR3 in DNA: TGTGCCAGCAGCAGCGGGAGAACGAACACCGGGGAGCTGTTTTTT. As protein: CASSSGRTNTGELFF. The genes are TRBV7-9 and TRBJ2-2; TRBD2 matches at 8 bases. Germline CDR1 is SEHNR and CDR2 is FQNEAQ (reference sequence). The CDR3 is 15 residues long. The J segment lost 0 bases and the V segment lost 5 bases, leaving 2 bases of the junction unmatched. The whole variable domain, filled in from reference TRBV7-9 and TRBJ2-2, reads DTGVSQNPRHKITKRGQNVTFRCDPISEHNRLYWYRQTLGQGPEFLTYFQNEAQLEKSRLLSDRFSAERPKGSFSTLEIQRTEQGDSAMYLCASSSGRTNTGELFFGEGSRLTVL.

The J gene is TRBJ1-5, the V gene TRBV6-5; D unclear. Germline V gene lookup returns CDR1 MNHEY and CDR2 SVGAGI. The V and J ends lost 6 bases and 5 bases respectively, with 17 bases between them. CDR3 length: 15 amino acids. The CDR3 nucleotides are TGTGCCAGCAGCCTATCGCGGCAGCGAGATCAGCCCCAGCATTTT. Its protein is CASSLSRQRDQPQHF.

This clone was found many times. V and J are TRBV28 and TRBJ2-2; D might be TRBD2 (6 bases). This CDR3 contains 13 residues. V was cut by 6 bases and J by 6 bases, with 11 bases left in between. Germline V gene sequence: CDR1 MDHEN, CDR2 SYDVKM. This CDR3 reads CASSLRESGELFF. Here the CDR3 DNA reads TGTGCCAGCAGCCTCCGGGAGTCCGGGGAGCTGTTTTTT.

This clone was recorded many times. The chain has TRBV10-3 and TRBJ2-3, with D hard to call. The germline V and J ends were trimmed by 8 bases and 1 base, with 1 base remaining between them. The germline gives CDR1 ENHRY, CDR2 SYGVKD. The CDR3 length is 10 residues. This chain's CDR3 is CAIGTDTQYF. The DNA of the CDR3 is TGTGCCATCGGCACAGATACGCAGTATTTT.

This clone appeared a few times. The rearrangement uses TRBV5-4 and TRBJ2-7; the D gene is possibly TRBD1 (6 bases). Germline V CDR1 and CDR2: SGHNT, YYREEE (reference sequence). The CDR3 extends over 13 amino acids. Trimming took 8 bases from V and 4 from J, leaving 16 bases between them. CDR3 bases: TGTGCCAGTCCGGGACACCGGCGTTACGAGCAGTACTTC. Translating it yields CASPGHRRYEQYF.

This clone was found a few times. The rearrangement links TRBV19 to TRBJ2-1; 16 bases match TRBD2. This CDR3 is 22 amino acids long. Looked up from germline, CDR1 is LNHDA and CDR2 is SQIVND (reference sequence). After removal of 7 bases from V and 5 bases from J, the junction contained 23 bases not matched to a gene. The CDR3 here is CASTRIGLPGLAGGPRDNEQFF. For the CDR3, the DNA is TGTGCCAGTACTCGGATAGGCCTTCCGGGACTAGCGGGAGGGCCAAGAGACAATGAGCAGTTCTTC.

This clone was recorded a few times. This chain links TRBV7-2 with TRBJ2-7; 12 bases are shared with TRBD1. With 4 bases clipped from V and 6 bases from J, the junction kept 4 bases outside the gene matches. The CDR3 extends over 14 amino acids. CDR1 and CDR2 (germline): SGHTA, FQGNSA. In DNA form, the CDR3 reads TGTGCCAGCAGCTCGCCGGGACAGGGGGCCGAGCAGTACTTC. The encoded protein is CASSSPGQGAEQYF.

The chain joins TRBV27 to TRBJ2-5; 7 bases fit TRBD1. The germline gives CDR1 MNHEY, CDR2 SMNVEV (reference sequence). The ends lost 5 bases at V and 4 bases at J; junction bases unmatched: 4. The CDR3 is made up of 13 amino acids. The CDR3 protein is CASSHNRGETQYF. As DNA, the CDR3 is TGTGCCAGCAGTCACAACAGGGGAGAGACCCAGTACTTC.

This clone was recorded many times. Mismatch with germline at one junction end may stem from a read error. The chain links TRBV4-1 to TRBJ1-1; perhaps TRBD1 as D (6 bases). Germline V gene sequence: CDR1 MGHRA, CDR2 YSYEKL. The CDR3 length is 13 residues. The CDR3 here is CASRQDRTTEAFF. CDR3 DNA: TGCGCCAGCAGACAAGACAGGACCACTGAAGCTTTCTTT.